This is a list of T cell receptor beta chains from one sample in a study of tumor and adjacent non-tumor tissue in lung cancer. TCRdb re-derived calls from the multiplex PCR reads in MiXCR, one entry per CDR3 protein. This table has under 100,000 distinct CDR3 sequences, 61% appearing once. Material: lung tumor tissue. These receptors came from a man aged 70-80 years with non-small cell lung cancer. Both conserved end residues are trimmed from each CDR3. Where a row states a size, it is once, few, many or the class of an expanded clone; other rows omit it.

j_call | clone_size | v_call | cdr3_length | cdr3_aa
TRBJ2-1 | many | TRBV5-1 | 10 | ASRRGDNEQF
TRBJ1-3 | many | TRBV29-1 | 12 | SVDIRGAGNTIY
TRBJ1-1 | . | TRBV20-1 | 13 | SAADGTGMNTEAF
TRBJ2-7 | . | TRBV28 | 14 | ASSSGGLAVTYEQC
TRBJ2-1 | once | TRBV11-1 | 12 | ASSSRGGGNAQF
TRBJ2-1 | many | TRBV5-6 | 14 | ASSLGGSGAYNEQF
TRBJ1-1 | few | TRBV19 | 10 | ASSFGNTEAF
TRBJ1-5 | . | TRBV7-8 | 12 | ASSLDSVNQSQH
TRBJ2-3 | . | TRBV20-1 | 12 | SARQGADADTQY
TRBJ1-2 | many | TRBV4-1 | 13 | ASSHPWEVRYGYT
TRBJ1-2 | . | TRBV6-5 | 13 | ASKPTLGQGVGYT
TRBJ1-6 | . | TRBV6-1 | 12 | VSGRIQAETPLH
TRBJ1-2 | many | TRBV5-4 | 12 | ASSREQGRDGYT
TRBJ1-1 | . | TRBV28 | 12 | ASTSPGRKNEAF
TRBJ1-2 | many | TRBV5-1 | 12 | ASSLDGSNYGYT
TRBJ1-2 | few | TRBV11-3 | 11 | ASSPAGKYGYT
TRBJ2-2 | many | TRBV30 | 11 | AWSVLATGELF
TRBJ1-2 | many | TRBV6-5 | 12 | ASSSGIGNYGYT
TRBJ2-1 | . | TRBV4-2 | 14 | ASSQGSGGPKLEQF
TRBJ2-6 | . | TRBV5-1 | 15 | ASSLLQGNTGANVLT
TRBJ2-7 | many | TRBV4-1 | 13 | ASSQATSGLYEQY
TRBJ2-5 | . | TRBV11-3 | 13 | ASGPEGWVQETQH
TRBJ2-1 | many | TRBV28 | 11 | ASSYGGWYEQF
TRBJ2-2 | . | TRBV20-1 | 13 | SAVGRGRFTGELF
TRBJ2-7 | . | TRBV11-1 | 14 | PNSPGRIRSSYEQY
TRBJ2-4 | . | TRBV28 | 14 | ASSFIGRVAKNIQY
TRBJ1-2 | . | TRBV14 | 11 | GGSQVTNYGYT
TRBJ2-3 | few | TRBV7-9 | 11 | ASSRRFTDTQY
TRBJ2-2 | many | TRBV19 | 13 | ASSTGGTNTGELF
TRBJ2-3 | . | TRBV11-2 | 12 | ASLRDSFTDTQY
TRBJ1-2 | . | TRBV20-1 | 9 | SAWRHYGYI
TRBJ1-5 | few | TRBV14 | 10 | ASSQEMGPQH
TRBJ2-5 | . | TRBV6-1 | 11 | ASGARTLETQY
TRBJ2-1 | . | TRBV20-1 | 13 | SAKVPSGITNEQF
TRBJ2-1 | many | TRBV10-1 | 11 | ASSPVRYNEQF
TRBJ2-1 | . | TRBV11-2 | 16 | ASSPQGAWRFSYNEQF
TRBJ2-5 | once | TRBV5-1 | 15 | ASSLGGSSMCQETQY
TRBJ2-7 | . | TRBV28 | 12 | ASGQGNQYCEQY
TRBJ1-6 | . | TRBV4-2 | 15 | VSSQAHGMNPSSLLH
TRBJ2-3 | many | TRBV6-6 | 12 | ASNRGGSSDTQY
TRBJ2-7 | once | TRBV11-2 | 12 | VSRPSGGAYEQY
TRBJ2-1 | . | TRBV4-1 | 14 | ASSQVAGSSYDEQF
TRBJ2-1 | . | TRBV11-2 | 8 | ASNSFSMF
TRBJ2-7 | . | TRBV7-9 | 12 | ASSLADRSYEQY
TRBJ2-1 | many | TRBV12-3/TRBV12-4 | 11 | ASSLGQINEQF